The clone carrying this T cell receptor (beta chain) was seen a few times. This entry comes from a study of neurological immune-mediated disorders. TCRdb passed the 5' RACE reads through MiXCR, listing each CDR3 protein once. In the table there are about 24,000 distinct CDR3 sequences, about 6.7% of which are singletons. The sequencing input was PBMCs. The TCR comes from a woman aged 40 to 55 in good health.

The CDR3 DNA follows: TGCGCCAGCAGTGACCCCGGGCCATACGAGCAGTACTTC. Residues: CASSDPGPYEQYF. The genes are TRBV10-1 and TRBJ2-7; D is undetermined. The CDR3 runs to 13 residues. The V gene's germline CDR1 is WNHNN and CDR2 SYGVQD (reference sequence). V lost 3 bases and J lost 4, with 10 bases in between.